The T cell receptor (beta chain) under discussion was sequenced for a study of blood T cell repertoires in COVID-19. Study at large: Acute-phase and convalescent COVID-19 samples originated in the United States, Italy and Spain. Sources were T cells, B-cell-depleted T cells, or PBMCs; the material itself was cDNA or gDNA.

Authors' methods: Estimated nucleated cell counts came from reference gene primer amplification. Libraries were prepared by immunoSEQ multiplex PCR; TCRdb keeps only in-frame clonotypes and omits some of them. V, J and clone size are those of that table, while D and trimming were read from the DNA. In the table there are about 160,000 clones, about 90% of which are singletons. The V and J ends lost 8 bases and 5 bases respectively, with 15 bases between them. There are 14 residues in the CDR3. From germline, CDR1 is SNHLY and CDR2 FYNNEI. The receptor comes from a man older than 75 with acute or convalescent COVID-19. Material: peripheral blood. The chain carries TRBV2 and TRBJ1-4; D perhaps matches TRBD1 (5 bases). CDR3 sequence reads: CASCPTALNEKLFF. The DNA of the CDR3 is TGTGCCAGCTGTCCGACAGCGCTAAATGAAAAACTGTTTTTT.